The T cell receptor (beta chain) under discussion was sequenced for a study of technical replicates of blood from several donors. Using immunoSEQ multiplex PCR, the repertoire was profiled, and TCRdb retains in-frame clones only, with some absent. The sample yields 95,000 or so clones, about 95% seen once. Trimming took 0 bases from V and 0 from J, leaving 12 bases between them. This CDR3 spans 17 amino acids. The germline V gene has CDR1 KGHSH and CDR2 LQKENI. The clonotype comes from a human donor in good health. The sample was T cells isolated from PBMCs. The chain uses TRBV18 and TRBJ1-3, with D possibly matching TRBD1 (5 bases). CDR3 nucleotides: TGTGCCAGCTCACCACCGATGACAGCGAACTCTGGAAACACCATATATTTT. Translation gives CASSPPMTANSGNTIYF.